This TCR beta chain was recovered during a study of T cell repertoires in cytomegalovirus infection. Each CDR3 protein gets one entry after TCRdb re-called the reads with MiXCR. The sample has approximately 500,000 distinct CDR3 sequences, approximately 15% seen once; the top ten hold 20% to 30%. Losses at the gene ends were 0 bases for V and 5 bases for J; bases not matched to a gene: 7. This CDR3 contains 16 residues. From germline, CDR1 is LNHDA and CDR2 SQIVND (reference sequence). This receptor was identified in a human donor in good health (CMV status not recorded). Some clones in this sample may be carry-over from other donors' samples. This chain uses TRBV19 with TRBJ1-5; TRBD1 matches at 7 bases. Sequencing was performed on CD8+ T cells from PBMCs. The chain's CDR3 is CASSIDRAGGHQPQHF. The DNA for the CDR3 is TGTGCCAGTAGTATAGATAGGGCAGGGGGACATCAGCCCCAGCATTTT.